The present entry profiles one T cell receptor beta chain with its context. The antigen it recognizes is unknown. Base quality data are lacking; no much larger clone is found one base away. The sample originates from a study of CD8+CD57+ T cells in acquired aplastic anemia listed by TCRdb under 2018. Background on the whole study: A mean of approximately 3 ug of DNA, ranging from about 0.2 to 27.4 ug, was extracted from sorted CD4+ and CD8+ cells. A CD8+CD57+ expansion meant a frequency higher than the mean frequency seen in healthy subjects. The investigation overall reported the following: CD8+ Simpson's diversity did not differ significantly between patients and healthy controls (P=0.060). Around 27 CD8+ CDR3 sequences were found to be shared between patients and controls, but these sequences appeared to be highly expressed in patients and within the immunodominant clones of the patients.

Patients chosen for sequencing had shown expansion of CD8+CD57+ cells by flow cytometry. Severe acquired aplastic anemia was diagnosed in all patients according to International Study of Aplastic Anemia and Agranulocytosis and Camitta criteria. Patients had received no therapy at the time of blood sampling. The study deep-sequenced TCR repertoires of sorted CD4+ and CD8+ blood T cells from severe aplastic anemia patients and healthy subjects. Patients were enrolled in the USA under clinicaltrials.gov protocols 00001620, 01623167, 00001397, 00071045, 00081523 and 00961064. Ficoll-Paque density gradient centrifugation was used to isolate peripheral blood mononuclear cells. Before DNA extraction, CD4+ and CD8+ T cells were sorted with FACS or magnetic beads. At the junction V is shortened by 8 bases and J by 13 bases; bases outside the gene matches: 17. CDR1 and CDR2, per the germline V gene, are MRHNA and SNTAGT. CDR3 length: 15 amino acids, cysteine to phenylalanine. Only CDR3 DNA remains: 45 bases, in frame from the first base.

Profiling of TCR beta VDJ combinations and CDR3 sequences used genomic DNA as the template. An Illumina HiSeq 2000 was used for TCR repertoire sequencing. Regarding the original processing steps: TRBV/TRBJ rearrangement plots, CDR3 size and DJ length profiles, and Simpson's diversity index were used to assess repertoires. Whichever DNA sequence was most abundant in the deep sequencing data was defined as the immunodominant clone. CDR3 amino acid sequences were checked for sharing across subjects and were also compared against the VDJdb database and published repertoires. The public reads were reanalyzed by TCRdb: fastp trimming at Q25, MiXCR alignment, in-frame beta chains only. Records with the same CDR3 protein are collapsed into one entry carrying the most frequent genes and DNA. TCRdb's processing, not the authors' own work, is the source of the V and J calls. Recorded for this sample are 260,000 or so distinct CDR3 sequences; roughly 82% of them occurred a single time. The ten largest clones represent 40% to 50% of the sample.

The TCR sequence derives from a human donor with aplastic anemia. The chain couples TRBV6-4 to TRBJ1-6, and 7 bases in between align with TRBD1. Source material: sorted CD4+, CD8+, or CD8+CD57+ T cells (not recorded which) from PBMCs. The sequenced DNA: TGTGCCAGCTGCCAAAGCGGGGGACAGCGATCCCCCCTCCACTTT. This codes for CASCQSGGQRSPLHF.